The rows below give T cell receptor beta chains drawn from one sample of a study of blood T cell repertoires in COVID-19. The data were produced by immunoSEQ multiplex PCR, yet TCRdb's version contains in-frame clones alone and is incomplete. The table includes over 300,000 clones, 83% detected once. Sequenced: peripheral blood. These receptors all stem from a woman in her 50s with acute or convalescent COVID-19. Each CDR3 is given with its conserved first and last residue. The D gene is left open where the match is weak. A row's size may be missing; if present it is once, few, many or a size class.

J gene,clone size,V gene,D gene,CDR3 DNA,CDR3 protein
TRBJ1-5,once,TRBV6-6,-,TGTGCCAGCAGTATTGTCCTCAGCAATCAGCCCCAGCATTTT,CASSIVLSNQPQHF
TRBJ1-2,-,TRBV3-1/TRBV3-2,-,TGTGCCAGCAGCAGTGGGGGAGGCTATGGCTACACCTTC,CASSSGGGYGYTF
TRBJ1-2,once,TRBV4-1,TRBD1,TGCGCCAGCAGCCAGGTCCCCGGGACAGCCTATGGCTACACCTTC,CASSQVPGTAYGYTF
TRBJ1-1,-,TRBV4-2,TRBD1,TGTGCCAGCAGCCGTACACCCCAGGGGGCGAACACTGAAGCTTTCTTT,CASSRTPQGANTEAFF
TRBJ1-5,-,TRBV2,-,TGTGCCAGCAGTGAATCGAGGGGGGGGAATCAGCCCCAGCATTTT,CASSESRGGNQPQHF
TRBJ1-1,-,TRBV19,-,TGTGCCAGTACCGGACAGCTGAACACTGAAGCTTTCTTT,CASTGQLNTEAFF
TRBJ1-3,once,TRBV7-2,-,TGTGCCAGCAGCTCCCAACAAGGAAACACCATATATTTT,CASSSQQGNTIYF
TRBJ2-3,-,TRBV6-2/TRBV6-3,-,TGTGCCAGCAGCCCTGTGAGCGGAGGTGGTACAGATACGCAGTATTTT,CASSPVSGGGTDTQYF
TRBJ1-3,once,TRBV7-9,TRBD1,TGTGCCAGCAGCCGAACAACAGGGGCTGGAAACACCATATATTTT,CASSRTTGAGNTIYF
TRBJ2-1,once,TRBV6-4,TRBD2,TGTGCCAGCAGTGAACTCGGCGGGAGAAGCTACAATGAGCAGTTCTTC,CASSELGGRSYNEQFF
TRBJ1-1,-,TRBV2,TRBD1,TGTGCCAGCCAGGGGGCGAGGAACACTGAAGCTTTCTTT,CASQGARNTEAFF
TRBJ1-1,-,TRBV2,TRBD1,TGTGCCAGCAGTTCCGAACGGGACAGTCGGGATTTCTTT,CASSSERDSRDFF
TRBJ2-3,-,TRBV10-1,-,TGCGCCAGCAGGCCCTCGACTTTTAGCACAGATACGCAGTATTTT,CASRPSTFSTDTQYF
TRBJ2-2,-,TRBV7-9,-,TGTGCCAGCAGCCAGGGTGGTTCGAACACCGGGGAGCTGTTTTTT,CASSQGGSNTGELFF
TRBJ2-1,-,TRBV6-5,TRBD1,TGTGCCATACAAGACAGGGACAATGAGCAGTTCTTC,CAIQDRDNEQFF
TRBJ2-3,-,TRBV6-2/TRBV6-3,-,TGTGCCAGCAGTTACCTAATGTCCGATACGCAGTATTTT,CASSYLMSDTQYF
TRBJ2-5,-,TRBV25-1,-,TGTGCCAGCAGTGATCGGGGTAGCGGCCCCTTTAGGGAGACCCAGTACTTC,CASSDRGSGPFRETQYF
TRBJ1-5,-,TRBV12-5,-,TGTGCTAGTGGTTTGGTGCCGACTAATCAGCCCCAGCATTTT,CASGLVPTNQPQHF
TRBJ2-3,-,TRBV2,TRBD2,TGTGCCAGCAGCGGGTTGTCTTTGCGGGGGGCTCTCACAGATACGCAGTATTTT,CASSGLSLRGALTDTQYF
TRBJ1-2,-,TRBV3-1/TRBV3-2,-,TGTGCCAGCAGCCGTCGGGTCACAGGAATAACCTATGGCTACACCTTC,CASSRRVTGITYGYTF
TRBJ2-5,-,TRBV13,-,TGTGCCAGCAGCCGCGTTGGGAGGCAGGGAGAGACCCAGTACTTC,CASSRVGRQGETQYF
TRBJ2-3,-,TRBV7-2,-,TGTGCCAGCAGCCACGGCGGGGTGGGCACAGATACGCAGTATTTT,CASSHGGVGTDTQYF
TRBJ1-4,-,TRBV5-1,TRBD1,TGCGCCAGCAGCTTACAGGGGACGGGTAATGAAAAACTGTTTTTT,CASSLQGTGNEKLFF
TRBJ2-7,once,TRBV19,TRBD1,TGTGCCAGTAGTATATTCAGTGACAGGGCCTACGAGCAGTACTTC,CASSIFSDRAYEQYF
TRBJ1-4,-,TRBV7-9,TRBD1,TGTGCCAGCAGCTCACAGGGGGCGCCTGAAAAACTGTTTTTT,CASSSQGAPEKLFF
TRBJ1-2,-,TRBV5-5,TRBD1,TGTGCCAGCAGCTTGGGGACAGGGGGCCAAGATGGCTACACCTTC,CASSLGTGGQDGYTF
TRBJ2-3,-,TRBV7-3,-,TGTGCCAGCAGCTCTACTAGCACAGATACGCAGTATTTT,CASSSTSTDTQYF
TRBJ2-1,few,TRBV6-2/TRBV6-3,TRBD2,TGTGCCAGCAGTTTGGACGGGAGGGCCTACAATGAGCAGTTCTTC,CASSLDGRAYNEQFF
TRBJ2-5,-,TRBV20-1,-,TGCAGTGCTAGTCTGGGGGCCCAAGAGACCCAGTACTTC,CSASLGAQETQYF
TRBJ2-1,-,TRBV12-3/TRBV12-4,-,TGTGCCAGCAGGGGGGACTCATCCGATGAGCAGTTCTTC,CASRGDSSDEQFF
TRBJ2-3,-,TRBV3-1/TRBV3-2,-,TGTGCCAGCAGCTCCCGTCCAGATACGCAGTATTTT,CASSSRPDTQYF
TRBJ2-3,once,TRBV25-1,-,TGTGCCAGCAGTACATCTCGAATCGGGGATACGCAGTATTTT,CASSTSRIGDTQYF
TRBJ1-2,-,TRBV18,TRBD1,TGTGCCAGCTCACCCGGACAGGGTCCCCCTGGCTACACCTTC,CASSPGQGPPGYTF
TRBJ1-2,-,TRBV20-1,-,TGCAGTGCTAGTCACCCCACAGGCTACACCTTC,CSASHPTGYTF
TRBJ1-1,-,TRBV2,-,TGTGCCAGCAGTGCCAGTGAGAACACTGAAGCTTTCTTT,CASSASENTEAFF
TRBJ1-3,-,TRBV6-5,-,TGTGCCAGCAGGGCATCCCTCTCTGGAAACACCATATATTTT,CASRASLSGNTIYF
TRBJ1-4,once,TRBV18,TRBD1,TGTGCCAGCTCACCCGACAGGGCTAATGAAAAACTGTTTTTT,CASSPDRANEKLFF
TRBJ1-2,-,TRBV10-3,-,TGTGCCATCAGTGACAGTATATACTATGGCTACACCTTC,CAISDSIYYGYTF
TRBJ2-1,-,TRBV2,TRBD2,TGTGCCAGCAGTTGGACTAGCGGTGAGCAGTTCTTC,CASSWTSGEQFF
TRBJ1-2,-,TRBV10-3,-,TGTGCCATCAGTGAGTCCGGAGGGGTAGTGACGAGGAATGGCTACACCTTC,CAISESGGVVTRNGYTF
TRBJ2-2,-,TRBV5-1,-,TGCGCCAGCGGAACTAGGGATCAAGTGAACACCGGGGAGCTGTTTTTT,CASGTRDQVNTGELFF
TRBJ1-2,once,TRBV7-9,-,TGTGCCAGCAGCTTACCTGGACTGTATGGCTACACCTTC,CASSLPGLYGYTF
TRBJ2-2,-,TRBV4-1,-,TGCGCCAGCAGCCAAGAGAAGGGGTACACCGGGGAGCTGTTTTTT,CASSQEKGYTGELFF
TRBJ1-5,-,TRBV30,TRBD1,TGTGCCTGGAGGAGGGGGCAGGGTCAGCCCCAGCATTTT,CAWRRGQGQPQHF
TRBJ1-5,-,TRBV4-2,TRBD1,TGTGCCAGCAGGGAAACAGGGGGCAATTTTCAGCCCCAGCATTTT,CASRETGGNFQPQHF
TRBJ1-6,-,TRBV29-1,-,TGCAGCGTTATACAGGGTAATTCACCCCTCCACTTT,CSVIQGNSPLHF
TRBJ2-5,-,TRBV7-8,-,TGTGCCAGCAGCCCAAAAGAGACCCAGTACTTC,CASSPKETQYF
TRBJ1-2,-,TRBV9,-,TGTGCCAGCAGCGTAGGACAGCTGACTAACTATGGCTACACCTTC,CASSVGQLTNYGYTF
TRBJ1-5,-,TRBV5-1,-,TGCGCCAGCAGCTTGGAGGCGGGTAGCAATCAGCCCCAGCATTTT,CASSLEAGSNQPQHF
TRBJ2-1,-,TRBV6-5,TRBD2,TGTGCCAGCAGTTACTCGATGGCTAGCGGCAATGAGCAGTTCTTC,CASSYSMASGNEQFF
TRBJ2-5,-,TRBV4-1,-,TGCGCCAGCAGCCAAGATCTCCCAGGGGATATACAAGAGACCCAGTACTTC,CASSQDLPGDIQETQYF
TRBJ1-2,-,TRBV19,TRBD1,TGTGCCAGTAGTATAGTTTTCACAGGGGTTGATGGCTACACCTTC,CASSIVFTGVDGYTF
TRBJ2-1,once,TRBV24-1,TRBD2,TGTGCCACCAGTGTAGCCCGGGGGGTTTACAATGAGCAGTTCTTC,CATSVARGVYNEQFF
TRBJ2-7,once,TRBV19,TRBD2,TGTGCCAGTAGTACCCCTAGCGGGAGCTCCTACGAGCAGTACTTC,CASSTPSGSSYEQYF
TRBJ2-7,-,TRBV6-2/TRBV6-3,TRBD2,TGTGCCAGCAGTAGACTAGCTGACTCCTACGAGCAGTACTTC,CASSRLADSYEQYF
TRBJ2-7,-,TRBV6-2/TRBV6-3,TRBD1,TGTGCCAGCAGTTACACTCGGACAGGGGGCTCTTACGAGCAGTACTTC,CASSYTRTGGSYEQYF
TRBJ1-1,-,TRBV2,-,TGTGCCAGCAGCCGGGAAAAGGGAGGAAGCACTGAAGCTTTCTTT,CASSREKGGSTEAFF